This is a list of T cell receptor beta chains from one sample in a study of blood T cells in healthy people across ages. MiXCR was run by TCRdb on the 5' RACE reads, yielding one entry per CDR3 protein. The data contain more than 1.4 million distinct CDR3 sequences, approximately 40% of them singletons. Sequencing used blood. All receptors come from a woman between 18 and 29 years old in good health. The CDR3 runs from the conserved cysteine through the conserved F or W. A D gene is named only where the DNA matches it firmly. Not all rows give a size; the values are once, few, many and, for expanded clones, a class.

size: .
J: TRBJ2-7
D: TRBD1
V: TRBV12-3/TRBV12-4
length: 14
CDR3: CASTFDRGAYEQYF
DNA: TGTGCCAGCACATTCGACAGGGGCGCCTACGAGCAGTACTTC

size: few
J: TRBJ2-3
D: .
V: TRBV12-3/TRBV12-4
length: 15
CDR3: CASSFHPVGTDTQYF
DNA: TGTGCCAGCAGTTTTCATCCCGTTGGAACAGATACGCAGTATTTT

size: .
J: TRBJ2-1
D: .
V: TRBV7-2
length: 16
CDR3: CASSLEGRGAYNEQFF
DNA: TGTGCCAGCAGCTTAGAAGGTAGGGGGGCCTACAATGAGCAGTTCTTC

size: .
J: TRBJ2-7
D: TRBD2
V: TRBV4-1
length: 16
CDR3: CAGSQGELAGLYEQYF
DNA: TGCGCCGGCAGCCAAGGAGAACTAGCGGGACTCTACGAGCAGTACTTC

size: few
J: TRBJ2-1
D: TRBD2
V: TRBV5-1
length: 20
CDR3: CASSFFSGTSGGRVYNEQFF
DNA: TGCGCCAGCAGCTTTTTCTCCGGGACTAGCGGGGGGCGGGTCTACAATGAGCAGTTCTTC

size: few
J: TRBJ2-3
D: TRBD2
V: TRBV28
length: 20
CDR3: CASSLPYGLAGGESTDTQYF
DNA: TGTGCCAGCAGTCTCCCCTACGGACTAGCGGGGGGCGAGAGCACAGATACGCAGTATTTT

size: .
J: TRBJ1-2
D: .
V: TRBV20-1
length: 12
CDR3: CSAPQRSYGYTF
DNA: TGCAGTGCCCCTCAAAGGTCCTATGGCTACACCTTC

size: .
J: TRBJ2-4
D: TRBD2
V: TRBV9
length: 14
CDR3: CASSVGLAGEQQYF
DNA: TGTGCCAGCAGCGTGGGACTAGCGGGAGAGCAGCAGTACTTC

size: .
J: TRBJ1-1
D: TRBD1
V: TRBV5-4
length: 16
CDR3: CASSPGDWTGETEAFF
DNA: TGTGCCAGCAGCCCCGGCGATTGGACAGGGGAGACTGAAGCTTTCTTT

size: .
J: TRBJ2-3
D: .
V: TRBV5-6
length: 12
CDR3: CASSWMGDTQYF
DNA: TGTGCCAGCAGCTGGATGGGGGACACGCAGTATTTT

size: .
J: TRBJ2-7
D: .
V: TRBV6-6
length: 12
CDR3: CASDPGSYEQYF
DNA: TGTGCCAGCGATCCAGGCTCCTACGAGCAGTACTTC

size: .
J: TRBJ2-1
D: TRBD2
V: TRBV5-1
length: 16
CDR3: CASSTAGTSPNNEQFF
DNA: TGCGCCAGCAGCACTGCCGGGACTAGCCCGAACAATGAGCAGTTCTTC

size: .
J: TRBJ1-3
D: .
V: TRBV7-9
length: 16
CDR3: CASSAEGGASGNTIYF
DNA: TGTGCCAGCAGCGCAGAGGGGGGCGCGTCTGGAAACACCATATATTTT

size: .
J: TRBJ1-2
D: .
V: TRBV16
length: 15
CDR3: CASSQSGGQNYGYTF
DNA: TGTGCCAGCAGCCAATCGGGGGGGCAGAACTATGGCTACACCTTC

size: .
J: TRBJ2-7
D: TRBD2
V: TRBV20-1
length: 20
CDR3: CSANKLPGLAGPDGYNEQYF
DNA: TGCAGTGCTAACAAACTACCGGGACTAGCGGGACCCGACGGCTACAATGAGCAGTACTTC

size: .
J: TRBJ2-1
D: .
V: TRBV7-6
length: 14
CDR3: CASSLVRGDHEQFF
DNA: TGTGCCAGCAGCTTAGTCAGGGGGGACCATGAGCAGTTCTTC

size: few
J: TRBJ1-2
D: .
V: TRBV15
length: 13
CDR3: CATSREGGYGYTF
DNA: TGTGCCACCAGCAGAGAGGGAGGGTATGGCTACACCTTC

size: .
J: TRBJ2-5
D: .
V: TRBV29-1
length: 15
CDR3: CSVDGRGNSGETQYF
DNA: TGCAGCGTTGACGGGCGGGGTAACTCCGGGGAGACCCAGTACTTC

size: .
J: TRBJ2-7
D: TRBD1
V: TRBV27
length: 14
CDR3: CASSRGTAYNEQYF
DNA: TGTGCCAGCAGCAGGGGGACAGCCTACAATGAGCAGTACTTC

size: .
J: TRBJ2-7
D: TRBD1
V: TRBV20-1
length: 13
CDR3: CSATDRVIYEQYF
DNA: TGCAGTGCTACGGACAGGGTTATCTACGAGCAGTACTTC

size: few
J: TRBJ2-3
D: TRBD2
V: TRBV28
length: 19
CDR3: CASSLSEKRAGGLTDTQYF
DNA: TGTGCCAGCAGCCTCAGTGAAAAGAGAGCGGGGGGGCTTACAGATACGCAGTATTTT

size: .
J: TRBJ2-7
D: .
V: TRBV12-3/TRBV12-4
length: 13
CDR3: CASTLGQRYEQYF
DNA: TGTGCCAGCACCCTTGGACAGCGGTACGAGCAGTACTTC

size: few
J: TRBJ2-3
D: .
V: TRBV9
length: 15
CDR3: CASSVGLASTDTQYF
DNA: TGTGCCAGCAGCGTTGGTCTAGCCAGTACAGATACGCAGTATTTT

size: .
J: TRBJ2-7
D: TRBD1
V: TRBV5-1
length: 15
CDR3: CASSLDPTGAYEQYF
DNA: TGCGCCAGCAGCTTGGACCCGACAGGGGCCTACGAGCAGTACTTC

size: .
J: TRBJ2-4
D: .
V: TRBV6-1
length: 12
CDR3: CASTLGTLEQYF
DNA: TGTGCCAGCACGCTCGGGACACTAGAGCAGTACTTC

size: .
J: TRBJ2-1
D: TRBD2
V: TRBV20-1
length: 17
CDR3: CSASVKQKREIYNEQFF
DNA: TGCAGTGCTAGTGTTAAACAAAAGCGGGAGATCTACAATGAGCAGTTCTTC

size: once
J: TRBJ1-1
D: .
V: TRBV3-1
length: 14
CDR3: CASSPQQGHTEAFF
DNA: TGTGCCAGCAGCCCCCAACAGGGCCACACTGAAGCTTTCTTT

size: .
J: TRBJ2-7
D: .
V: TRBV28
length: 14
CDR3: CATEQLGSSYEQYF
DNA: TGTGCCACAGAGCAACTGGGGTCATCCTACGAGCAGTACTTC

size: .
J: TRBJ1-2
D: .
V: TRBV7-9
length: 14
CDR3: CASSPPEDGYGYTF
DNA: TGTGCCAGCAGCCCCCCGGAGGACGGGTATGGCTACACCTTC

size: many
J: TRBJ2-3
D: TRBD2
V: TRBV7-2
length: 13
CDR3: CASSRDYTDTQYF
DNA: TGTGCCAGCAGTCGGGACTATACAGATACGCAGTATTTT

size: .
J: TRBJ2-1
D: .
V: TRBV5-1
length: 13
CDR3: CASSLRVNDEQFF
DNA: TGCGCCAGCAGCTTACGAGTGAACGATGAGCAGTTCTTC

size: .
J: TRBJ2-5
D: .
V: TRBV2
length: 16
CDR3: CASSYHREGGQETQYF
DNA: TGTGCCAGCAGCTATCACAGGGAGGGGGGACAAGAGACCCAGTACTTC

size: many
J: TRBJ2-1
D: TRBD2
V: TRBV5-1
length: 15
CDR3: CASSLGLAGNNEQFF
DNA: TGCGCCAGCAGCTTGGGTCTAGCGGGGAACAATGAGCAGTTCTTC

size: .
J: TRBJ2-3
D: TRBD2
V: TRBV27
length: 15
CDR3: CASSFRGGAADTQYF
DNA: TGTGCCAGCAGTTTTCGGGGGGGGGCCGCAGATACGCAGTATTTT

size: .
J: TRBJ1-4
D: TRBD1
V: TRBV7-9
length: 17
CDR3: CASSYGQGSPGEQKLFF
DNA: TGTGCCAGCAGCTACGGACAGGGATCCCCCGGGGAGCAAAAACTGTTTTTT

size: .
J: TRBJ2-7
D: TRBD1
V: TRBV27
length: 15
CDR3: CASSLRQGAGYEQYF
DNA: TGTGCCAGCAGTTTAAGGCAGGGGGCGGGATACGAGCAGTACTTC

size: .
J: TRBJ2-6
D: TRBD1
V: TRBV20-1
length: 14
CDR3: CSAPRRGKSNVLTF
DNA: TGCAGTGCGCCGCGCAGGGGGAAGTCCAACGTCCTGACTTTC

size: .
J: TRBJ2-1
D: TRBD1
V: TRBV14
length: 14
CDR3: CASSHGTECNEQFF
DNA: TGTGCCAGCAGCCATGGGACAGAATGCAATGAGCAGTTCTTC

size: .
J: TRBJ2-3
D: .
V: TRBV24-1
length: 14
CDR3: CATSDLGPRDTQYF
DNA: TGTGCCACCAGTGATTTGGGACCAAGAGATACGCAGTATTTT

size: .
J: TRBJ2-7
D: .
V: TRBV5-1
length: 16
CDR3: CASSVPAGTDSYKQYF
DNA: TGCGCCAGCAGCGTACCCGCCGGGACGGATTCTTACAAGCAGTACTTC

size: few
J: TRBJ2-1
D: TRBD2
V: TRBV11-2
length: 15
CDR3: CASSPTSGSANEQFF
DNA: TGTGCCAGCAGCCCAACTAGCGGGAGTGCGAATGAGCAGTTCTTC

size: .
J: TRBJ1-2
D: .
V: TRBV6-1
length: 14
CDR3: CASSEPPAGYGYTF
DNA: TGTGCCAGCAGTGAACCGCCCGCAGGGTACGGCTACACCTTC

size: .
J: TRBJ2-3
D: TRBD1
V: TRBV24-1
length: 15
CDR3: CATSDSEGAGDTQYF
DNA: TGTGCCACCAGTGATTCCGAGGGGGCTGGGGATACGCAGTATTTT

size: .
J: TRBJ2-6
D: .
V: TRBV5-1
length: 20
CDR3: CASSDYVGLAREAGANVLTF
DNA: TGCGCCAGCAGCGACTATGTGGGGCTGGCTAGGGAAGCTGGGGCCAACGTCCTGACTTTC

size: .
J: TRBJ1-2
D: .
V: TRBV12-3/TRBV12-4
length: 14
CDR3: CASSSDRTNYGYTF
DNA: TGTGCCAGCAGCTCGGACAGAACTAACTATGGCTACACCTTC

size: .
J: TRBJ2-3
D: TRBD2
V: TRBV9
length: 19
CDR3: CASRKLAGTSGRSTDTQYF
DNA: TGTGCCAGCAGGAAATTAGCTGGGACTAGCGGGAGGAGCACAGATACGCAGTATTTT

size: .
J: TRBJ2-6
D: .
V: TRBV2
length: 14
CDR3: CATKWGSGANVLTF
DNA: TGTGCCACCAAGTGGGGTTCTGGGGCCAACGTCCTGACTTTC

size: .
J: TRBJ2-3
D: TRBD1
V: TRBV11-2
length: 17
CDR3: CASSLPTGTESTDTQYF
DNA: TGTGCCAGCAGCTTACCGACCGGGACAGAGAGCACAGATACGCAGTATTTT

size: .
J: TRBJ2-7
D: .
V: TRBV12-3/TRBV12-4
length: 15
CDR3: CASSLAWGTIYEQYF
DNA: TGTGCCAGCAGTTTAGCTTGGGGGACGATTTACGAGCAGTACTTC

size: .
J: TRBJ2-1
D: TRBD2
V: TRBV5-1
length: 14
CDR3: CASSAGVSYNEQFF
DNA: TGCGCCAGCAGCGCGGGGGTTTCCTACAATGAGCAGTTCTTC

size: .
J: TRBJ1-2
D: .
V: TRBV25-1
length: 12
CDR3: CASSPGSDGYTF
DNA: TGTGCCAGCAGCCCAGGGTCTGATGGCTACACCTTC

size: once
J: TRBJ2-5
D: .
V: TRBV3-1
length: 16
CDR3: CASSRLRDGTRETQYF
DNA: TGTGCCAGCAGCCGCCTCCGGGACGGAACTAGAGAGACCCAGTACTTC

size: few
J: TRBJ2-1
D: TRBD2
V: TRBV6-1
length: 14
CDR3: CASSPGTSGMGQFF
DNA: TGTGCCAGCAGTCCCGGGACTAGCGGGATGGGGCAGTTCTTC

size: few
J: TRBJ2-3
D: TRBD2
V: TRBV3-1
length: 16
CDR3: CASSGTSGSSTDTQYF
DNA: TGTGCCAGCAGCGGGACTAGCGGGAGTTCTACAGATACGCAGTATTTT

size: .
J: TRBJ2-1
D: .
V: TRBV11-1
length: 14
CDR3: CASSAHRMMGEQFF
DNA: TGTGCCAGCAGCGCGCACAGAATGATGGGTGAGCAGTTCTTC

size: .
J: TRBJ1-4
D: .
V: TRBV2
length: 13
CDR3: CASMGQTNEKLFF
DNA: TGTGCCAGCATGGGGCAGACGAATGAAAAACTGTTTTTT

size: .
J: TRBJ2-1
D: .
V: TRBV27
length: 14
CDR3: CASSLWGSGNEQFF
DNA: TGTGCCAGCAGTTTATGGGGTAGCGGAAATGAGCAGTTCTTC

size: .
J: TRBJ2-7
D: .
V: TRBV7-2
length: 16
CDR3: CASSPEWLRSSYEQYF
DNA: TGTGCCAGCAGCCCAGAGTGGCTCAGGAGCTCCTACGAGCAGTACTTC